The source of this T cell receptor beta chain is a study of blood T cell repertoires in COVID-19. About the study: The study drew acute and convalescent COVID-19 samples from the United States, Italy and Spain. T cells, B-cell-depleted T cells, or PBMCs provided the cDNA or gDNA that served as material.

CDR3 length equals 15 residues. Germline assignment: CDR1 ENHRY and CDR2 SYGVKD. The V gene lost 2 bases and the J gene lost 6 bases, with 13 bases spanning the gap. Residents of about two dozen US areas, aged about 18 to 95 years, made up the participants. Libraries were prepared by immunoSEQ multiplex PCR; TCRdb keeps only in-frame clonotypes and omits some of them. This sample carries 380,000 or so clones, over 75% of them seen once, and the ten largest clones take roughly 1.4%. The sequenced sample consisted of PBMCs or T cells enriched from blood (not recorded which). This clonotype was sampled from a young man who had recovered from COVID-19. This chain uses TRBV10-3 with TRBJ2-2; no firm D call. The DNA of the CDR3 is TGTGCCATCAGTGAGGCAGACATGTTCGCCGGGGAGCTGTTTTTT. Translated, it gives CAISEADMFAGELFF.